The source of this TCR beta chain is a study of Ad26.COV2.S vaccination and SARS-CoV-2 variants. About the research overall: In the COV1001 trial, the donor was in the Ad26.COV2.S arm.

The CDR3 spans 16 residues. V dropped 2 bases and J dropped 3 bases, with 16 bases sitting between them. Per germline, CDR1 MGHRA and CDR2 YSYEKL. Sequenced by immunoSEQ multiplex PCR; TCRdb stores in-frame clones only, minus some. The sample contains about 420,000 clones, roughly 88% of which appear only once. Indicated treatment: some 19 received Ad26.COV2.S at low or high dose, single or two shots; 5 received placebo; per-sample allocation not given. Day 63 after the first injection of vaccine or placebo was the sampling time. Expressing Wuhan-strain SARS-CoV-2 spike, an Ad26 vector served as the vaccine.

The chain is built from TRBV4-1 and TRBJ1-1; TRBD1 might be the D (5 bases). The sequencing here drew on peripheral blood, taken in a trial of Ad26.COV2.S vaccine versus placebo. The sequence derives from a person aged 18 to 65 who received the Ad26.COV2.S COVID-19 vaccine or a placebo. This CDR3 is CASSQHAAGTYTEAFF. The CDR3 nucleotides are TGCGCCAGCAGCCAACACGCGGCAGGGACTTACACTGAAGCTTTCTTT.